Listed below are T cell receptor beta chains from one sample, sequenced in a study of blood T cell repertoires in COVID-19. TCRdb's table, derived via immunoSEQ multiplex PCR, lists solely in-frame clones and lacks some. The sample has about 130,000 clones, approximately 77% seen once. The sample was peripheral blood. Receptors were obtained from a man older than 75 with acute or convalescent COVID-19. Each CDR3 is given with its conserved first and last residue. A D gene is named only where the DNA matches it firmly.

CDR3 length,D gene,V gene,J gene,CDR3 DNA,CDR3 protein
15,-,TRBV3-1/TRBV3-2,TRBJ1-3,TGTGCCAGCAGCCAAGATCGGACTTCTGGAAACACCATATATTTT,CASSQDRTSGNTIYF
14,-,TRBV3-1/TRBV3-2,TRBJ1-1,TGTGCCAGCAGCCAAGTAGGGGAGAACACTGAAGCTTTCTTT,CASSQVGENTEAFF
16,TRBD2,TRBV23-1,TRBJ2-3,TGCGCCAGCAGTCCCCAAATAGCGGGGGTAACAGATACGCAGTATTTT,CASSPQIAGVTDTQYF
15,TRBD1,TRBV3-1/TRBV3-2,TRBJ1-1,TGTGCCAGCAGCTCTCCTACGACAGGGGGGACTGAAGCTTTCTTT,CASSSPTTGGTEAFF
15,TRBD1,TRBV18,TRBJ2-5,TGTGCCAGCTCACCACAAGGGACAGGGTGGGAGACCCAGTACTTC,CASSPQGTGWETQYF
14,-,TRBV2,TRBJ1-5,TGTGCCAGCAGTGACCAGGTCTCTAATCAGCCCCAGCATTTT,CASSDQVSNQPQHF
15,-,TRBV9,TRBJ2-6,TGTGCCAGCAGCGCCCACACCTCTGGGGCCAACGTCCTGACTTTC,CASSAHTSGANVLTF
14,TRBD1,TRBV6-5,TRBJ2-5,TGTGCCAGCATCCCACAGGGGGCAGTGGGGACCCAGTACTTC,CASIPQGAVGTQYF
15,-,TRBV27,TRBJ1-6,TGTGCCAGCAGTCCCACCCCGGGGGTACGTTCACCCCTCCACTTT,CASSPTPGVRSPLHF
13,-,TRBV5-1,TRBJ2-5,TGCGCCAGCAGACCGGGGGGCCACGAGACCCAGTACTTC,CASRPGGHETQYF
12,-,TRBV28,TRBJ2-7,TGTGCCAGCAGTTTATCAGGGTTCGAGCAGTACTTC,CASSLSGFEQYF
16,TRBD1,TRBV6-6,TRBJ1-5,TGTGCCAGCAGTTACGAGGGACAGGGGGCCCTTCAGCCCCAGCATTTT,CASSYEGQGALQPQHF
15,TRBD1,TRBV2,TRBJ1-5,TGTGCCAGCGCCCGGGACAGACATAGCAATCAGCCCCAGCATTTT,CASARDRHSNQPQHF
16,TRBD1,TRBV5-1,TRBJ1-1,TGCGCCAGCAGCTTGCATCTAACAGGGGGCGGACCTGAAGCTTTCTTT,CASSLHLTGGGPEAFF
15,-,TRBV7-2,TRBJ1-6,TGTGCCAGCAGCCGGAGTTGGACTGTAGATTCACCCCTCCACTTT,CASSRSWTVDSPLHF
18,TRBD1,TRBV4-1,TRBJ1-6,TGCGCCAGCAGCCAAGAGGGAGGACAGGGGGCAAAGGGTTCACCCCTCCACTTT,CASSQEGGQGAKGSPLHF
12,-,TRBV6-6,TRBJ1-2,TGTGCCAGCAGTTACTGGCAGGGTGGCTACACCTTC,CASSYWQGGYTF
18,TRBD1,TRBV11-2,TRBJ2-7,TGTGCCAGCAGCTTAGAGGCTTCCGGGTGGCAGGGGGCGCGAGGGCAGTACTTC,CASSLEASGWQGARGQYF
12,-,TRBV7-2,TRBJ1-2,TGTGCCAGCAGCTTAGCCAGGCAGGGCTACACCTTC,CASSLARQGYTF
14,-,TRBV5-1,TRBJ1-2,TGCGCCAGCAGCCAGGATGGCGGGGAAGGGGGCTACACCTTC,CASSQDGGEGGYTF
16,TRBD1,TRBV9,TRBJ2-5,TGTGCCAGCAGCGTAGGGGGACAGGGACAAGGGGAGACCCAGTACTTC,CASSVGGQGQGETQYF
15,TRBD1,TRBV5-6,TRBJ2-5,TGTGCCAGCAGTCCATCGGGGACAGCCTCGCGGACCCAGTACTTC,CASSPSGTASRTQYF
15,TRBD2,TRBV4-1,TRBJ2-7,TGCGCCAGCAGCAAACTAGCGGGGGGGTCCTACGAGCAGTACTTC,CASSKLAGGSYEQYF
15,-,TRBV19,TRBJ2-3,TGTGCCAGTAGTATACGGACACCACCCCGGGATACGCAGTATTTT,CASSIRTPPRDTQYF
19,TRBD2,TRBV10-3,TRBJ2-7,TGTGCCATCAGTGGACAGAGATCCGGGACTAGCGGGGGGGCCTACGAGCAGTACTTC,CAISGQRSGTSGGAYEQYF
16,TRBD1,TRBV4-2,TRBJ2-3,TGTGCCAGCAGCCAAGTGGGGACAGGGGGGGCAGATACGCAGTATTTT,CASSQVGTGGADTQYF
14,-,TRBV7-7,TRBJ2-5,TGTGCTAGCAGCCAGGGCCTCGGTGGAGAGACCCAGTACTTC,CASSQGLGGETQYF